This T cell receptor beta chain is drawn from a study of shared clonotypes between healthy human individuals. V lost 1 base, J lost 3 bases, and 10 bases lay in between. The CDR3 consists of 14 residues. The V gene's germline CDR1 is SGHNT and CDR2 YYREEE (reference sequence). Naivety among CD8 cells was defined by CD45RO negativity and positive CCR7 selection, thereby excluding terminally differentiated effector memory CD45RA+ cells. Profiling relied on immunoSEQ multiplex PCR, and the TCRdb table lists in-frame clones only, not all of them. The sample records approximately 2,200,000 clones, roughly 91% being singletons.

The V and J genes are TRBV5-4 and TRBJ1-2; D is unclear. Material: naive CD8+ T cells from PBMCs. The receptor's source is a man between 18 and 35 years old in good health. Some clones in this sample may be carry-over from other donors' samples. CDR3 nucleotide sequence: TGTGCCAGCAGCTTGAGAGGGCTCGACTATGGCTACACCTTC. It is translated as CASSLRGLDYGYTF. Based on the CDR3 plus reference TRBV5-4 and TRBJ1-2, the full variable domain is ETGVTQSPTHLIKTRGQQVTLRCSSQSGHNTVSWYQQALGQGPQFIFQYYREEENGRGNFPPRFSGLQFPNYSSELNVNALELDDSALYLCASSLRGLDYGYTFGSGTRLTVV.